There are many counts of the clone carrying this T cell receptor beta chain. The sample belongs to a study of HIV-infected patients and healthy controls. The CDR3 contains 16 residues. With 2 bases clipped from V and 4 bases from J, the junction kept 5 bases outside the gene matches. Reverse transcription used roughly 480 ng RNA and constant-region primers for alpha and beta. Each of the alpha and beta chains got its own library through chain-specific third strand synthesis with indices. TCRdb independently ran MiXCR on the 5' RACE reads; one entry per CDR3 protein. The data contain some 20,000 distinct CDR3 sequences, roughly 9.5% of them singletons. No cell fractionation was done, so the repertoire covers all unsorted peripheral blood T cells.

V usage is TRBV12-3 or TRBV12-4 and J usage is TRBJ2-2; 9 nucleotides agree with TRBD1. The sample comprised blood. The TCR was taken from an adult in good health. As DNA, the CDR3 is TGTGCCAGCAGTTTATTGGGACAGGGAGTCACCGGGGAGCTGTTTTTT. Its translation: CASSLLGQGVTGELFF.